The present TCR beta chain was sequenced within a study of T cell repertoires in cytomegalovirus infection. Study overall: A matching HLA type, together with CMV infection, was signaled by public TCR beta signatures.

Study outcomes and limitations: Predominance within the ex vivo response was attributable to HLA-C-restricted CMV-specific TCR beta clonotypes.

On this clonotype itself: The antigen remains undetermined.

TCRdb itself ran the reads through MiXCR, one entry per CDR3 protein. The sample lists some 680,000 distinct CDR3 sequences, roughly a third occurring once. The CDR3 is made up of 15 amino acids. Germline V gives CDR1 ENHRY, CDR2 SYGVKD. With 2 bases removed from V and 0 bases from J, the gap between germline ends came to 8 bases. This TCR was recovered from a human donor in good health (CMV status not recorded). Some clones in this sample may be carry-over from other donors' samples. The material sequenced was PBMCs. The chain is built from TRBV10-3 and TRBJ1-3; tentative D call: TRBD1 (6 bases). The DNA of the CDR3 is TGTGCCATCAGTGAGCAGGGGTTCTCTGGAAACACCATATATTTT. Residues: CAISEQGFSGNTIYF.